Listed here is a single T cell receptor (beta chain). V was trimmed by 10 bases and J by 5 bases, leaving 17 bases between them. CDR1 is SNHLY, CDR2 FYNNEI, per germline. The CDR3 totals 13 residues. Study processing details: Cell counts per sample came from amplifying reference gene primers. Assay: immunoSEQ multiplex PCR; the TCRdb copy retains only in-frame clones and omits some. D and trimming were read from the DNA, whereas the V and J calls and clone size are those reported in that table. Here the sample spans over 150,000 clones, 88% being singletons. The source of the sample is a study of blood T cell repertoires in COVID-19. Study as a whole: Nucleic acid was either cDNA or gDNA, and it came from T cells, B-cell-depleted T cells, or PBMCs.

Assignment of participants to cohorts was predicated upon participant-reported clinical history. Recovered participants had two consecutive negative NP/OP PCR tests, healthcare professional clearance, or symptom resolution. Material: PBMCs or T cells enriched from blood (not recorded which). The receptor's source is a woman aged 18-29 years who had recovered from COVID-19. The V gene is TRBV2, the J gene TRBJ1-1; D might be TRBD1 (6 bases). The CDR3, as DNA: TGTGCCACTTCCCGGACAGTAACGACTGAAGCTTTCTTT. Protein: CATSRTVTTEAFF.